The entry below describes one TCR beta chain. This specimen comes from a study of blood T cell repertoires in COVID-19. Study background: T cells, B-cell-depleted T cells, or PBMCs supplied cDNA or gDNA.

Germline values: CDR1 SGDLS, CDR2 YYNGEE. The CDR3 is 13 residues long. Trimming shortened V by 3 bases and J by 8 bases, and 14 bases separated the two germline ends. The protocol was immunoSEQ multiplex PCR, while the TCRdb copy is restricted to in-frame clones and leaves out a portion. The top ten clones hold roughly 3% of a sample with approximately 180,000 clones, roughly 88% of them seen once. This chain uses TRBV9 with TRBJ1-1, with D maybe TRBD1 (5 bases). Material: peripheral blood. This receptor was identified in a man between 60 and 75 years old with acute or convalescent COVID-19. CDR3 in DNA: TGTGCCAGCAGCGGGGGGGATTTGTACGAAGCTTTCTTT. It is translated as CASSGGDLYEAFF. The full variable domain, rest sourced from reference TRBV9 and TRBJ1-1, is DSGVTQTPKHLITATGQRVTLRCSPRSGDLSVYWYQQSLDQGLQFLIQYYNGEERAKGNILERFSAQQFPDLHSELNLSSLELGDSALYFCASSGGDLYEAFFGQGTRLTVV.